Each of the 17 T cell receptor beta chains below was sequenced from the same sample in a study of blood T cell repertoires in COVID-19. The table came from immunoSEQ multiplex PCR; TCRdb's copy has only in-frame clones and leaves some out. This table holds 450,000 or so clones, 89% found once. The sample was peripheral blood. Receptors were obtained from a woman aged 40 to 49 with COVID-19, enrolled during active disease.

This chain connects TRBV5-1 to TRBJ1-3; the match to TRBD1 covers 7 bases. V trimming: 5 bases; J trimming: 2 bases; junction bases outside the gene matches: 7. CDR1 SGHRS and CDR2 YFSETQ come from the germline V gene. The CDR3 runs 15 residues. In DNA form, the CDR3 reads TGCGCCAGCAGGGCCGACAGGGAAGCTGGAAACACCATATATTTT. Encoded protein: CASRADREAGNTIYF.

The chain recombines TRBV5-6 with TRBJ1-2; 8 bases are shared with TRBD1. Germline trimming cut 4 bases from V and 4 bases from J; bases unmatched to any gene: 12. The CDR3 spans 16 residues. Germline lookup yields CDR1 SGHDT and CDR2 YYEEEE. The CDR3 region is CASSRAPDRVAYGYTF. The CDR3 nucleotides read TGTGCCAGCAGCCGCGCCCCGGACAGGGTGGCCTATGGCTACACCTTC.

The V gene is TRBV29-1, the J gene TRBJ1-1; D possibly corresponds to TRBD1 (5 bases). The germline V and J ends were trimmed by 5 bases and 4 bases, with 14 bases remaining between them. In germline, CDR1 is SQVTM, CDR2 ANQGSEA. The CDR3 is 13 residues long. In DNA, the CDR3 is TGCAGCGTTAATCTCCCCGGGGGCACTGAAGCTTTCTTT. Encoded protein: CSVNLPGGTEAFF.

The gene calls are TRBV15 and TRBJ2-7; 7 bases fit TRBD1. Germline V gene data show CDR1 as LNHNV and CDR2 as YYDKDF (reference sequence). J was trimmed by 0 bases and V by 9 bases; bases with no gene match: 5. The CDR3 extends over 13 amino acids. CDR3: CATSTGPSYEQYF. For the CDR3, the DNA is TGTGCCACTTCGACAGGGCCCTCCTACGAGCAGTACTTC.

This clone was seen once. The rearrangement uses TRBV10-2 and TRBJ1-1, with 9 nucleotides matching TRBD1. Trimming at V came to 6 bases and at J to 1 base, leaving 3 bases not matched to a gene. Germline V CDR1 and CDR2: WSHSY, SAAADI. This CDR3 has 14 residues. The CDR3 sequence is CASRGTGRNTEAFF. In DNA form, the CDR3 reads TGCGCCAGCAGGGGGACAGGGAGGAACACTGAAGCTTTCTTT.

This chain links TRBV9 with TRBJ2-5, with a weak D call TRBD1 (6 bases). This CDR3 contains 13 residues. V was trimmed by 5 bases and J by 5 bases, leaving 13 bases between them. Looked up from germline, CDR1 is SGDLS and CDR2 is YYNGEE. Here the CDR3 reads CASSQQGLETQYF. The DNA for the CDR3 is TGTGCCAGCAGTCAACAGGGTTTGGAGACCCAGTACTTC.

This CDR3 reads CASSSNGESYTF. The CDR3 DNA reads as TGCGCCAGCAGCTCGAACGGGGAGAGCTACACCTTC. The V gene is TRBV5-1, the J gene TRBJ1-2; D uncertain. There are 12 residues in the CDR3. Germline CDR1 is SGHRS and CDR2 is YFSETQ. The V gene lost 3 bases and the J gene lost 9 bases, with 12 bases spanning the gap.

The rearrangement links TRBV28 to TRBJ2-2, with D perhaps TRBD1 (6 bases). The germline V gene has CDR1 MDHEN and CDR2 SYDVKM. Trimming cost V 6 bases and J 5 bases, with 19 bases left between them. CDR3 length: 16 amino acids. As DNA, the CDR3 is TGTGCCAGCAGCTGGACCGGGACAAGTGGGACCGGGGAGCTGTTTTTT. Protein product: CASSWTGTSGTGELFF. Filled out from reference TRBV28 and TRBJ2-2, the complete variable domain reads DVKVTQSSRYLVKRTGEKVFLECVQDMDHENMFWYRQDPGLGLRLIYFSYDVKMKEKGDIPEGYSVSREKKERFSLILESASTNQTSMYLCASSWTGTSGTGELFFGEGSRLTVL.

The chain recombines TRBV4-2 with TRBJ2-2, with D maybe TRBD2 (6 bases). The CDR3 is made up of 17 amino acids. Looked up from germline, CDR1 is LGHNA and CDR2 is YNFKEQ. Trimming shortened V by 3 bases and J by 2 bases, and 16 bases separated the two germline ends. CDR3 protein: CASSQPPGVANTGELFF. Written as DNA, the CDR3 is TGTGCCAGCAGCCAGCCCCCGGGAGTGGCAAACACCGGGGAGCTGTTTTTT.

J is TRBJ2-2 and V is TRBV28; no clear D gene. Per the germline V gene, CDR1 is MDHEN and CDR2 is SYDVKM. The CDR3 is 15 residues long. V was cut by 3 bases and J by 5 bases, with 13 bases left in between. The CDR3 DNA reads TGTGCCAGCAGTTTCCCCGGTCCAAGAACCGGGGAGCTGTTTTTT. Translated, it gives CASSFPGPRTGELFF.

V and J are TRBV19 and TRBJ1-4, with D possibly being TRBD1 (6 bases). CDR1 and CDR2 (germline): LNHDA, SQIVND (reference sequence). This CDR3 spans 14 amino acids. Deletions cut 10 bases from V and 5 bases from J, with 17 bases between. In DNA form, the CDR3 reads TGTGCCACTGAAGGGGGAGGGTTAAATGAAAAACTGTTTTTT. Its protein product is CATEGGGLNEKLFF.

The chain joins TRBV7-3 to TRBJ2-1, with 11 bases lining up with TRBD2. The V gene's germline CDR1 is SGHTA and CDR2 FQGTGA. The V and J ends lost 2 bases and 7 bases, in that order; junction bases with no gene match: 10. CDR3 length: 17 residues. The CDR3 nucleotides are TGTGCCAGCAGCTTATCTCCTGCGGGACTAGCGGATAATGAGCAGTTCTTC. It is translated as CASSLSPAGLADNEQFF.

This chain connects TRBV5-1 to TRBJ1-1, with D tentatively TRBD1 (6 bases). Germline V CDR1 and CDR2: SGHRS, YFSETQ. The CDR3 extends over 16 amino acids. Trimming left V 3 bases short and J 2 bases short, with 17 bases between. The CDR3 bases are TGCGCCAGCAGCTCGAGGACAGTACAGTTAAACACTGAAGCTTTCTTT. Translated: CASSSRTVQLNTEAFF.

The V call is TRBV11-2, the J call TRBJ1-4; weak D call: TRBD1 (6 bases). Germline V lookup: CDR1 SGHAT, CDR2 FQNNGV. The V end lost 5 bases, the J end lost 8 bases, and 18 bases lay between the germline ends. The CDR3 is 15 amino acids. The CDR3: CASSPRGGGREKLFF. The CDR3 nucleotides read TGTGCCAGCAGCCCTAGGGGGGGAGGAAGAGAAAAACTGTTTTTT.

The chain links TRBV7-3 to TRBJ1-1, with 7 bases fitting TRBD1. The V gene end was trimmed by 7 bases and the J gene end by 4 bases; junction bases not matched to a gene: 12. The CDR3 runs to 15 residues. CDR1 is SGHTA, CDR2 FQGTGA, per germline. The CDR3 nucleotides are TGTGCCAGCACCCTTGGAGGGGGCGCGAGCACTGAAGCTTTCTTT. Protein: CASTLGGGASTEAFF.

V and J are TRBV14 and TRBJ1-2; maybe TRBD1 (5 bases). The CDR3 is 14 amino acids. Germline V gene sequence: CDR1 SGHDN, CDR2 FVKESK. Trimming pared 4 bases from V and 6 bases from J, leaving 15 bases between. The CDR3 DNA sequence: TGTGCCAGCAGCCCCCTCGTAGCCAGGGATGGCTACACCTTC. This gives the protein CASSPLVARDGYTF.

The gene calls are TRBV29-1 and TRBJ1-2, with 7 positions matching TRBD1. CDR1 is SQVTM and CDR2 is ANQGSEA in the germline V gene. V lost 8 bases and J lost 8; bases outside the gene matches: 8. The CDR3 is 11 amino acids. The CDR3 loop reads CSLGQPGGYTF. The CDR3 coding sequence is TGCAGCCTGGGACAGCCGGGCGGCTACACCTTC.